The 4 T cell receptor beta chains below were found in one sample sequenced in a study of blood T cell repertoires in COVID-19. TCRdb's copy holds only in-frame clones and misses some; the assay was immunoSEQ multiplex PCR. The data contain around 320,000 clones, around nine tenths of them singletons. Sequenced sample: PBMCs or T cells enriched from blood (not recorded which). The receptor source for this set is a woman in her thirties who had been exposed to COVID-19.

The V and J genes are TRBV19 and TRBJ1-4; 7 positions agree with TRBD1. The germline gives CDR1 LNHDA, CDR2 SQIVND (reference sequence). The CDR3 has 14 amino acids. J lost 4 bases, V lost 7 bases, and 6 bases had no gene match. The CDR3 sequence is CASKGAGYNEKLFF. The CDR3, as DNA: TGTGCCAGTAAGGGGGCAGGCTATAATGAAAAACTGTTTTTT.

The chain joins TRBV5-1 to TRBJ1-1; no clear D. This CDR3 comprises 16 residues. V lost 4 bases and J lost 3, with 19 bases in between. Germline V gives CDR1 SGHRS, CDR2 YFSETQ. The CDR3 coding sequence is TGCGCCAGCAGCCCGACGGGAGGGAGTCCGGACACTGAAGCTTTCTTT. It yields the protein CASSPTGGSPDTEAFF.

This sequence joins TRBV13 and TRBJ1-6; weak D call: TRBD1 (6 bases). Trimming removed 2 bases at V and 5 bases at J, with 7 bases between. CDR3 length: 14 amino acids. Per the germline V gene, CDR1 is PRHDT and CDR2 is FYEKMQ (reference sequence). The CDR3 DNA is TGTGCCAGCAGCTTAAACAGGGATAATTCACCCCTCCACTTT. Residues: CASSLNRDNSPLHF.

The rearrangement links TRBV29-1 to TRBJ1-5; no reliable D call. This CDR3 has 14 residues. Germline values: CDR1 SQVTM, CDR2 ANQGSEA. Trimming left V 6 bases short and J 0 bases short, with 12 bases between. CDR3 in amino acids: CSVEVSYSNQPQHF. The DNA for the CDR3 is TGCAGCGTGGAGGTTTCGTATAGCAATCAGCCCCAGCATTTT.